This T cell receptor beta chain was sequenced during a study of molecular identifiers for immune sequencing clone quantification. TCRdb ran MiXCR on the PCR reads and lists one entry per CDR3 protein. The sample includes 80,000 to 100,000 distinct CDR3 sequences, approximately 25% of them seen just once. The ends lost 5 bases at V and 6 bases at J; junction bases unmatched: 10. Germline CDR1 SEHNR, CDR2 FQNEAQ (reference sequence). The CDR3 length is 18 residues. This chain joins TRBV7-9 and TRBJ2-1; 16 positions agree with TRBD2. The sequenced sample was naive CD8+ T cells from blood, with Jurkat cell RNA spiked in. Subset in this sample: FACS-sorted CD8+CD4-CCR7+CD45RA+ naive T cells. The TCR comes from a human donor in good health. Some libraries in this study had Jurkat cell RNA spiked in. The CDR3 sequence is CASSTGTSGRALGNEQFF. The DNA for the CDR3 is TGTGCCAGCAGCACCGGGACTAGCGGGAGGGCCTTAGGCAATGAGCAGTTCTTC. Full variable domain (rest looked up from reference TRBV7-9 and TRBJ2-1): DTGVSQNPRHKITKRGQNVTFRCDPISEHNRLYWYRQTLGQGPEFLTYFQNEAQLEKSRLLSDRFSAERPKGSFSTLEIQRTEQGDSAMYLCASSTGTSGRALGNEQFFGPGTRLTVL.